This TCR beta chain was sequenced for a study of cytomegalovirus exposure and HLA in healthy donors. The length of the CDR3 is 14 residues. The ends were cut back, 9 bases at V and 1 base at J, with 16 bases in the middle. In the PCR, 60 Vbeta and 13 Jbeta primers were used. Profiled with immunoSEQ multiplex PCR; TCRdb holds only in-frame clones, not every one. The sample records roughly 130,000 clones, around three quarters being singletons. Sequencing used PBMCs. The J gene is TRBJ1-2, the V gene TRBV5-3; D is ambiguous. TRBV5-3 is placed among ORFs of uncertain function. The sequence came from a man between 18 and 29 years old in good health and CMV-seronegative. CDR3 coding DNA: TGTGCCACCACAAAAGGAGAGCTTAACTATGGCTACACCTTC. Encoded protein: CATTKGELNYGYTF.